The 5 T cell receptor beta chains below were found in one sample sequenced in a study of T cells in women clearing cervical HPV infection. TCRdb's table, derived via immunoSEQ multiplex PCR, lists solely in-frame clones and lacks some. The table lists 35,000 to 45,000 clones. Sequenced material: blood buffy coat. These receptor sequences come from a woman between 18 and 69 years old with a cervical HPV16 infection that either progressed to CIN3+ or cleared (not recorded which).

A remark on this clone: Coverage ceases 3 residues before the CDR3 finishes, and the germline J gene fills in the end. The chain links TRBV19 to TRBJ1-2, with 10 bases fitting TRBD1. Looked up from germline, CDR1 is LNHDA and CDR2 is SQIVND (reference sequence). The CDR3 covers 14 residues. Trimming at V came to 5 bases and at J to 5 bases, leaving 5 bases not matched to a gene. CDR3 residues: CASSSTGGDYGYTF. The CDR3 DNA, read in part, is TGTGCCAGTAGTTCGACAGGGGGCGATTATGGC.

About this clone: Read coverage stops 3 residues before the CDR3 terminus; the germline J gene supplies the remainder. This rearrangement joins TRBV10-3 to TRBJ2-1; D perhaps matches TRBD1 (6 bases). Germline V gene sequence: CDR1 ENHRY, CDR2 SYGVKD. The CDR3 length is 15 residues. The ends were cut back, 4 bases at V and 3 bases at J, with 13 bases in the middle. Incomplete CDR3 DNA: TGTGCCATCAGTGCCGGGACAACAAGCTACAATGAG. Encoded protein: CAISAGTTSYNE. The whole CDR3 protein is CAISAGTTSYNEQFF.

Details on this clone: The CDR3 extends 3 residues past the end of the read, so its final part is completed from the germline J gene. J is TRBJ2-3 and V is TRBV10-3; 7 nucleotides match TRBD1. Germline trimming cut 5 bases from V and 0 bases from J; bases unmatched to any gene: 8. The CDR3 is made up of 16 amino acids. Germline V lookup: CDR1 ENHRY, CDR2 SYGVKD. CDR3 sequence: CAISTYSQGSTDTQYF. The covered CDR3 bases are TGTGCCATCAGTACCTACTCACAGGGGAGCACAGATACG.

Turning to this clone: Read coverage stops 3 residues before the CDR3 terminus; the germline J gene supplies the remainder. The chain joins TRBV5-1 to TRBJ2-7; no clear D. V lost 0 bases, J lost 5 bases, and 9 bases lay in between. There are 13 residues in the CDR3. The germline gives CDR1 SGHRS, CDR2 YFSETQ. The CDR3 DNA, read in part, is TGCGCCAGCAGCTTGGGGCTAGTAGACGAG. Its translation is CASSLGLVDE. The whole CDR3 reads CASSLGLVDEQYF.

Comments on this clone: The read falls 3 residues short of the CDR3 end, and the missing part is taken from the germline J gene. The chain is built from TRBV20-1 and TRBJ2-7; 9 nucleotides agree with TRBD2. In germline, CDR1 is DFQATT, CDR2 SNEGSKA (reference sequence). V gave up 5 bases and J gave up 2 bases; unmatched junction bases: 7. The CDR3 extends over 14 amino acids. CDR3: CSAPRSGSPYEQYF. Partial CDR3 DNA: TGCAGTGCTCCTCGTAGCGGGAGTCCCTACGAG.